This TCR beta chain was sequenced during a study of T cells in Graves' hyperthyroidism and ophthalmopathy. Patients were excluded for uncontrolled infection, other autoimmune disease, pregnancy or lactation. The diagnoses drew upon clinical symptoms, serum thyroxine and TRAb, thyroid ultrasound and orbital computed tomography. The CDR3 regions of TCR beta were amplified from RNA transcripts. Researchers ran a first-round RT-PCR on the TCR CDR3 using the HTBI primer set. One entry per CDR3 protein results from TCRdb running MiXCR on the multiplex PCR reads. Among about 510,000 distinct CDR3 sequences listed, less than 15% were seen once. Concerning this clonotype itself: Its antigen is still unknown.

Study conclusions and caveats: The model foresaw ophthalmopathy a median roughly 6 months prior to onset. Ophthalmopathy stood apart from stable hyperthyroidism in a 13 V-J model.

The CDR3 loop spans 14 amino acids. Trimming cost V 3 bases and J 0 bases, with 7 bases left between them. Germline V gene data show CDR1 as SGHTS and CDR2 as YDEGEE. Sequencing used blood. The gene calls are TRBV5-8 and TRBJ1-3; D is undetermined. This TCR was recovered from a woman aged 40 to 55 with Graves' hyperthyroidism. In nucleotides, the CDR3 is TGTGCCAGCAGCTCCTACCACTCTGGAAACACCATATATTTT. Its translation is CASSSYHSGNTIYF.